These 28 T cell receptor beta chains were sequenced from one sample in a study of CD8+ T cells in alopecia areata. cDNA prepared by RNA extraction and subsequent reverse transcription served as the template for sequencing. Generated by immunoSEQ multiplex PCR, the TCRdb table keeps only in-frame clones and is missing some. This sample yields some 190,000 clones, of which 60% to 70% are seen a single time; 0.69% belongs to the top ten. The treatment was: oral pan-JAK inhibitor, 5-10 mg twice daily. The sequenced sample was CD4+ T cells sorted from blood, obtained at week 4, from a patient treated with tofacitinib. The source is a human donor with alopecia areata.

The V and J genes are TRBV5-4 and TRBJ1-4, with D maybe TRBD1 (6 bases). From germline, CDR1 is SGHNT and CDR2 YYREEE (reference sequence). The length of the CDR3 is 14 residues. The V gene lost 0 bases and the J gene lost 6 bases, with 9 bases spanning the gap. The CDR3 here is CASSLGGPYEKLFF. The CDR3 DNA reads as TGTGCCAGCAGCTTGGGGGGGCCCTATGAAAAACTGTTTTTT.

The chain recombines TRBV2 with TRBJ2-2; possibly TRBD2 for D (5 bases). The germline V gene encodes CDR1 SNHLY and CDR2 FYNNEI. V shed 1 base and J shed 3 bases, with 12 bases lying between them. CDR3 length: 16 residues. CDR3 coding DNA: TGTGCCAGCAGTGAAGAAGCGGCTAGGTACACCGGGGAGCTGTTTTTT. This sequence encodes CASSEEAARYTGELFF.

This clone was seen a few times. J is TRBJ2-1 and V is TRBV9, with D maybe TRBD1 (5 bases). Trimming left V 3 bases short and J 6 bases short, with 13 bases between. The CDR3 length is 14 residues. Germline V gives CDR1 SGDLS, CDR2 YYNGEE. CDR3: CASSDRQNSNEQFF. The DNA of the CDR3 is TGTGCCAGCAGCGACCGACAGAATTCCAATGAGCAGTTCTTC.

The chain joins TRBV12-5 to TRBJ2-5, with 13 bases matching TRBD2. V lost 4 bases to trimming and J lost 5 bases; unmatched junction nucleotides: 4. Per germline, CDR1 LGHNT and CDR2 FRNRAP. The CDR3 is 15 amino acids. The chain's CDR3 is CASGSGTSGIETQYF. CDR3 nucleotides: TGTGCTAGTGGTTCCGGGACTAGCGGGATTGAGACCCAGTACTTC.

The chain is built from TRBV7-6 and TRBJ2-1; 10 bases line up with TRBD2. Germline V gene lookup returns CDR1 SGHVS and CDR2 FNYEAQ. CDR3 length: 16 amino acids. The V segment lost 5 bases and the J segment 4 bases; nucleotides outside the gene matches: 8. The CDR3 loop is CASSQLIAGGYNEQFF. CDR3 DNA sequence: TGTGCCAGCAGCCAGTTAATAGCGGGAGGATACAATGAGCAGTTCTTC.

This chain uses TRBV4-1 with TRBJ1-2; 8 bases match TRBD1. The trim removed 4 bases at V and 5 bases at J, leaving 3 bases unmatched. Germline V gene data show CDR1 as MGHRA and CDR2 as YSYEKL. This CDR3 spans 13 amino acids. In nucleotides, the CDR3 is TGCGCCAGCAGCCCGGGACAGGTATATGGCTACACCTTC. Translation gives CASSPGQVYGYTF.

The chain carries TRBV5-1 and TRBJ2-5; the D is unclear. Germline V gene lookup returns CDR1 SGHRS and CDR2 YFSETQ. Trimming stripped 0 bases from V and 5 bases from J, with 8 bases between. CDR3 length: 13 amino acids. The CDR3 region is CASSLVGMETQYF. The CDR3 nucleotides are TGCGCCAGCAGCTTGGTGGGAATGGAGACCCAGTACTTC. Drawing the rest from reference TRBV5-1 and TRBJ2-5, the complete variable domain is KAGVTQTPRYLIKTRGQQVTLSCSPISGHRSVSWYQQTPGQGLQFLFEYFSETQRNKGNFPGRFSGRQFSNSRSEMNVSTLELGDSALYLCASSLVGMETQYFGPGTRLLVL.

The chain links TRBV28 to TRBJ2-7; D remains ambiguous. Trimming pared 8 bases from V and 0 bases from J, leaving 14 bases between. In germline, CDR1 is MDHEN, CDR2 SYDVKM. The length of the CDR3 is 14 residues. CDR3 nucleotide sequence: TGTGCCAGCCAGCAGCACAGCAGCTCCTACGAGCAGTACTTC. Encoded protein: CASQQHSSSYEQYF.

The CDR3 is CAWEGRGDQPQHF. CDR3 bases: TGTGCCTGGGAGGGTAGGGGGGATCAGCCCCAGCATTTT. The genes are TRBV30 and TRBJ1-5; D perhaps matches TRBD1 (6 bases). Germline CDR1 GTSNPN, CDR2 SVGIG (reference sequence). Trimming shortened V by 5 bases and J by 5 bases, and 13 bases separated the two germline ends. This CDR3 has 13 residues.

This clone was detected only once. The CDR3 nucleotides are TGTGCCAGTACCCTAACAGGGACCTCCTACAATGAGCAGTTCTTC. It encodes CASTLTGTSYNEQFF. The J gene is TRBJ2-1, the V gene TRBV19, with a possible D match to TRBD1 (6 bases). With 7 bases removed from V and 0 bases from J, the gap between germline ends came to 13 bases. Germline-derived CDR1 and CDR2 are LNHDA and SQIVND (reference sequence). The CDR3 spans 15 residues.

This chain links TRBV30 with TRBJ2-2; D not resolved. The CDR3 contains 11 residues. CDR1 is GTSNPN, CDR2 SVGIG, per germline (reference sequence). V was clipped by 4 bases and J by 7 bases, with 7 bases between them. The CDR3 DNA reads TGTGCCTGGAAAAGTATCGGGGAGCTGTTTTTT. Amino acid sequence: CAWKSIGELFF.

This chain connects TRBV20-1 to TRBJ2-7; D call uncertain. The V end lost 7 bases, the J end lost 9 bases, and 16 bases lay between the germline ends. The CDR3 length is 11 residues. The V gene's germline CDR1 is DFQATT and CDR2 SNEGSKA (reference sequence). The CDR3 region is CSGSFSERQYF. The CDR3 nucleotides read TGCAGTGGCTCGTTTTCTGAGAGGCAGTACTTC.

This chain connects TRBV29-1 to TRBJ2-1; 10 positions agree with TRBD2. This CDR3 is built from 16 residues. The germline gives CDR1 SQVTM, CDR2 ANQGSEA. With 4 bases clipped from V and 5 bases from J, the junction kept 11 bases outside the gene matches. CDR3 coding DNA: TGCAGCGTTGGAGGTACCTCTAGCGGGGGTGACAATGAGCAGTTCTTC. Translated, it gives CSVGGTSSGGDNEQFF.

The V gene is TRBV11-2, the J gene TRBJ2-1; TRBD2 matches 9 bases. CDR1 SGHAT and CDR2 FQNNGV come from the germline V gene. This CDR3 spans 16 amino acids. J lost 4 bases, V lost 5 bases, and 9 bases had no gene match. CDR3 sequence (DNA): TGTGCCAGCAGCCCGGGAGCGGGAGGCTCGTACAATGAGCAGTTCTTC. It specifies CASSPGAGGSYNEQFF.

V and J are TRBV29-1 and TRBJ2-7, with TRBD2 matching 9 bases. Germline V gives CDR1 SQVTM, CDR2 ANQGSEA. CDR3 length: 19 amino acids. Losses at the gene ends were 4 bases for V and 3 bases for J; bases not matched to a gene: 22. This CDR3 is CSVGLRRTSRTSEHYEQYF. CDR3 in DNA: TGCAGCGTTGGGCTTCGGAGAACCTCGCGGACTAGCGAGCACTACGAGCAGTACTTC.

As DNA, the CDR3 is TGTGCCAGCAGCGTAGTGAGGGGACCCGGGGAGCTGTTTTTT. Translation gives CASSVVRGPGELFF. This rearrangement joins TRBV9 to TRBJ2-2; D is tentatively TRBD1 or TRBD2 (5 bases each). Germline values: CDR1 SGDLS, CDR2 YYNGEE. The CDR3 totals 14 residues. V lost 0 bases and J lost 6, with 9 bases in between.

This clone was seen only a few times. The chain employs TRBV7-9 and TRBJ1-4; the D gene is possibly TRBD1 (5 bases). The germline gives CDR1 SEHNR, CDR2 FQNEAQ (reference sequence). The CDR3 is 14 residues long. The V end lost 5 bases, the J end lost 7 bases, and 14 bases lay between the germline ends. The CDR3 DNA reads TGTGCCAGCAGCCCCAGGGAGGTCGGTGAAAAACTGTTTTTT. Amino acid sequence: CASSPREVGEKLFF.

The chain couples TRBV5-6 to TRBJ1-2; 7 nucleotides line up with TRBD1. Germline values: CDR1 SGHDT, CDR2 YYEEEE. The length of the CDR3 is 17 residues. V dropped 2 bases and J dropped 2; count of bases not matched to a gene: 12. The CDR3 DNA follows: TGTGCCAGCAGCTTCACCACCCTCGAGACAGGGAACTATGGCTACACCTTC. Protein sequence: CASSFTTLETGNYGYTF.

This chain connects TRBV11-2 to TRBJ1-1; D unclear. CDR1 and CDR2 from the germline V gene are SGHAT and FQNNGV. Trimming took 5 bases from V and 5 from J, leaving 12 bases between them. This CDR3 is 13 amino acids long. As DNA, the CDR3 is TGTGCCAGCAGCACCTTCCGGGCAACTGAAGCTTTCTTT. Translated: CASSTFRATEAFF.

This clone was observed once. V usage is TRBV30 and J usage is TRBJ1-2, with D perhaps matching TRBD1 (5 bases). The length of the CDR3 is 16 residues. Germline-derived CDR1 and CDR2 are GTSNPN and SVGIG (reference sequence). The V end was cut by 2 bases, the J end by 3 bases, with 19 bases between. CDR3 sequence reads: CAWSRLQGVGDYGYTF. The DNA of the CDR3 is TGTGCCTGGAGTCGACTACAAGGGGTCGGGGACTATGGCTACACCTTC.

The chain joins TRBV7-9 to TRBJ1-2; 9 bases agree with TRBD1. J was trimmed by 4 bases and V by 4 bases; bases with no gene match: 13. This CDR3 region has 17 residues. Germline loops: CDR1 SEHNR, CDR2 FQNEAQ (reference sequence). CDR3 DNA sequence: TGTGCCAGCAGCTCACCTCGGGGACAGGGTGCTCCCTATGGCTACACCTTC. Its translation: CASSSPRGQGAPYGYTF.

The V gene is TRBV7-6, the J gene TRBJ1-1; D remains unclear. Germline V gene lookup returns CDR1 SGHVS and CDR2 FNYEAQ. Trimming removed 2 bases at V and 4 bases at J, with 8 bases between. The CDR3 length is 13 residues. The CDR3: CASSLSQSTEAFF. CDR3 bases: TGTGCCAGCAGCTTAAGCCAGTCCACTGAAGCTTTCTTT.

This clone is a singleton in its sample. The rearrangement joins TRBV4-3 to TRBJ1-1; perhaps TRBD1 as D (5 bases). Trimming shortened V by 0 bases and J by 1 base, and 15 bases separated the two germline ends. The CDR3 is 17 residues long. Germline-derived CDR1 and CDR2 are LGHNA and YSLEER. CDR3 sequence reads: CASSQEWARGGNTEAFF. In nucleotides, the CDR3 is TGCGCCAGCAGCCAAGAATGGGCAAGGGGCGGGAACACTGAAGCTTTCTTT.

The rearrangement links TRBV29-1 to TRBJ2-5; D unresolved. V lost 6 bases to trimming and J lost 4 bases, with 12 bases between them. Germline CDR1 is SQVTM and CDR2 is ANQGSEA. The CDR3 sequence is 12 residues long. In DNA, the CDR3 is TGCAGCGTGAATTCGGGTCTAGAGACCCAGTACTTC. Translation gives CSVNSGLETQYF.

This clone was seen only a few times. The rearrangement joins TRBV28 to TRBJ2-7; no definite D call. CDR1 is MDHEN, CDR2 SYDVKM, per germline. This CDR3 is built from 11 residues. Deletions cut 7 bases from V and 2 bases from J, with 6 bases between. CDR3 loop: CASTSTYEQYF. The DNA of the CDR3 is TGTGCCAGCACCTCTACCTACGAGCAGTACTTC.

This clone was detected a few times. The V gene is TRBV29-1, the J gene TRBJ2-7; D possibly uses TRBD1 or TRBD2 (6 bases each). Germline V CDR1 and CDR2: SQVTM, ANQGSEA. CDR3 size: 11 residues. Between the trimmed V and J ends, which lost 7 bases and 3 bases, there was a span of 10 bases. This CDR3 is CSAEGGYEQYF. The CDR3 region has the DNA TGCAGCGCCGAGGGGGGCTACGAGCAGTACTTC.

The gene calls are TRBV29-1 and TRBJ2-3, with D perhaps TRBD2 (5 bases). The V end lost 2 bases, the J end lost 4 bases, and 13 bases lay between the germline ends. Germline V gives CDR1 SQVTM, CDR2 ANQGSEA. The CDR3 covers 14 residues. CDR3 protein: CSVELWGEPDTQYF. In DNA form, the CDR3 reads TGCAGCGTTGAACTGTGGGGAGAGCCAGATACGCAGTATTTT.

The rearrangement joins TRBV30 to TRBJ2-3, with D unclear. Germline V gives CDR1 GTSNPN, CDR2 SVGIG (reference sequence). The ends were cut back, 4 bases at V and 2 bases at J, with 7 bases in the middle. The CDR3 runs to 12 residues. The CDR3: CAWNPTTDTQYF. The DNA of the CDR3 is TGTGCCTGGAACCCGACCACAGATACGCAGTATTTT.